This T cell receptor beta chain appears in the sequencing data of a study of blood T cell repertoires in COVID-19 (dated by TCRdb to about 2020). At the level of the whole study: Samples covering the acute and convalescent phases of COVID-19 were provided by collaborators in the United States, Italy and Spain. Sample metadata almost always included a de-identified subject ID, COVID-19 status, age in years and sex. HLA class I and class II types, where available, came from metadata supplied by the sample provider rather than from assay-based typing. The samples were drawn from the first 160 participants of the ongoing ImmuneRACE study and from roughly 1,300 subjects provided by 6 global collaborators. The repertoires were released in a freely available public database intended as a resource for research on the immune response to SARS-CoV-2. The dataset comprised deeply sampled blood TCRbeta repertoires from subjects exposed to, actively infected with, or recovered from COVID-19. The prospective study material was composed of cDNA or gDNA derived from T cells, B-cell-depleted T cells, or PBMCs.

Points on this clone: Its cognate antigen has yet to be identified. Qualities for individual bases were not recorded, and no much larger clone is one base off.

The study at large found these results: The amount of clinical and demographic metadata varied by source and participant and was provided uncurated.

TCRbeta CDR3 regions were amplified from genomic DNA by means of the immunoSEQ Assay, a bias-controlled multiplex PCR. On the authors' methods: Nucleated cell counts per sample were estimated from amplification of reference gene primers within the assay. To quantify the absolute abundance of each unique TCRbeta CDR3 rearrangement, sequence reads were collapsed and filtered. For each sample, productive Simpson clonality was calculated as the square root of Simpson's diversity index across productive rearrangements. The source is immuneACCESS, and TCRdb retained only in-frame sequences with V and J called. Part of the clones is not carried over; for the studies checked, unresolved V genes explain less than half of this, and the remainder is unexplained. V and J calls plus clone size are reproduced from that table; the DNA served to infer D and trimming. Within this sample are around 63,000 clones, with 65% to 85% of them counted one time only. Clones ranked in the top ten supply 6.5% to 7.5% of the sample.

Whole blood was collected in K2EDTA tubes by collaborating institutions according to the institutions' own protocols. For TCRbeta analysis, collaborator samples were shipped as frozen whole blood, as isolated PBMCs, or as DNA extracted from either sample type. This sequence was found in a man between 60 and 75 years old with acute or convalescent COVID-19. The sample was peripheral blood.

The encoded CDR3 is CASSLSGEGKTQYF. Read as DNA, the sequence is TGTGCCAGCAGCTTAAGCGGGGAAGGAAAGACCCAGTACTTC. The chain was built from TRBV5-4 and TRBJ2-5, with 7 middle bases fitting TRBD2. In the germline V gene (reference sequence), CDR1 corresponds to SGHNT and CDR2 to YYREEE. The CDR3 spans 14 residues, from the cysteine through the phenylalanine. Of all the DNA, just the CDR3 is kept, 42 bases in frame from base 1. V ends up 2 bases short and J 6 bases short, with an unmatched junction base count of 7.